A single sample is the source of the 20 T cell receptor beta chains below, sequenced in a study of shared clonotypes between healthy human individuals. Only in-frame clones appear in the TCRdb table, and some are missing; sequencing was by immunoSEQ multiplex PCR. The data show over a million clones, approximately 96% seen once. Sequences were obtained from naive CD4+ T cells sorted from blood. Subset indicated: CD45RA+ positively selected. Receptors originate from a young man in good health.

The chain uses TRBV6-6 and TRBJ2-3, with 11 bases identical to TRBD2. The V segment lost 1 base and the J segment 4 bases; nucleotides outside the gene matches: 4. The CDR3 loop spans 16 amino acids. CDR1 and CDR2 from the germline V gene are MNHNY and SVGAGI (reference sequence). CDR3 sequence reads: CASSYFSSGRSDTQYF. Written as DNA, the CDR3 is TGTGCCAGCAGTTACTTTTCTAGCGGGAGGTCAGATACGCAGTATTTT.

This clone occurred once. The genes are TRBV6-1 and TRBJ1-5; D unclear. From germline, CDR1 is MNHNS and CDR2 SASEGT. Trimming stripped 1 base from V and 0 bases from J, with 10 bases between. The CDR3 covers 16 residues. The CDR3: CASSEEIGTSNQPQHF. CDR3 coding DNA: TGTGCCAGCAGTGAAGAAATAGGCACTAGCAATCAGCCCCAGCATTTT.

The chain employs TRBV4-2 and TRBJ2-1, with D unclear. CDR1 is LGHNA and CDR2 is YNFKEQ in the germline V gene. The CDR3 totals 13 residues. V was shortened by 0 bases and J by 6 bases, with 6 bases between the two germline ends. The CDR3 is CASSQDSSNEQFF. For the CDR3, the DNA is TGTGCCAGCAGCCAAGACTCGTCCAATGAGCAGTTCTTC.

The chain carries TRBV15 and TRBJ2-4; 8 bases align to TRBD1. The CDR3 is 16 amino acids. Germline V CDR1 and CDR2: LNHNV, YYDKDF (reference sequence). Germline trimming cut 1 base from V and 8 bases from J; bases unmatched to any gene: 10. CDR3 sequence reads: CATSRALQGVSDIQYF. CDR3 DNA: TGTGCCACCAGCAGAGCCCTACAGGGGGTGAGTGACATTCAGTACTTC. Full variable domain (remainder filled in from reference TRBV15 and TRBJ2-4): DAMVIQNPRYQVTQFGKPVTLSCSQTLNHNVMYWYQQKSSQAPKLLFHYYDKDFNNEADTPDNFQSRRPNTSFCFLDIRSPGLGDTAMYLCATSRALQGVSDIQYFGAGTRLSVL.

The chain recombines TRBV4-2 with TRBJ2-7; 8 bases match TRBD2. This CDR3 has 13 residues. With 2 bases clipped from V and 4 bases from J, the junction kept 1 base outside the gene matches. Germline V gene data show CDR1 as LGHNA and CDR2 as YNFKEQ. This CDR3 is CASSQPSGYEQYF. Here the CDR3 DNA reads TGTGCCAGCAGCCAACCTAGCGGGTACGAGCAGTACTTC.

CDR3 DNA: TGCGCCAGCAGCTTGGGGGGAGGCCGCTCCTACGAGCAGTACTTC. This sequence encodes CASSLGGGRSYEQYF. V and J are TRBV5-1 and TRBJ2-7; D may be TRBD2 (6 bases). This CDR3 is 15 amino acids long. V was trimmed by 0 bases and J by 0 bases, leaving 10 bases between them. CDR1 and CDR2 (germline): SGHRS, YFSETQ.

This sequence joins TRBV13 and TRBJ2-5; TRBD2 matches at 8 bases. CDR1 and CDR2 (germline): PRHDT, FYEKMQ (reference sequence). This CDR3 has 15 amino acids. V lost 3 bases and J lost 2; bases outside the gene matches: 5. The CDR3 reads CASSFAAGVQETQYF. CDR3 nucleotide sequence: TGTGCCAGCAGCTTTGCAGCGGGAGTTCAAGAGACCCAGTACTTC.

CDR3 DNA sequence: TGCGCCAGCAGTGAGGGCAGCTCTGGGGCCAACGTCCTGACTTTC. Encoded protein: CASSEGSSGANVLTF. V usage is TRBV10-1 and J usage is TRBJ2-6, with D hard to call. Trimming shortened V by 2 bases and J by 0 bases, and 5 bases separated the two germline ends. Germline V lookup: CDR1 WNHNN, CDR2 SYGVQD (reference sequence). CDR3 length: 15 residues.

The chain links TRBV7-6 to TRBJ2-1; 10 bases agree with TRBD2. Losses at the gene ends were 2 bases for V and 0 bases for J; bases not matched to a gene: 7. The CDR3 is 18 amino acids. Germline CDR1 is SGHVS and CDR2 is FNYEAQ. The CDR3 coding sequence is TGTGCCAGCAGCTTAAATAGCGGGAGGACCAACTCCTACAATGAGCAGTTCTTC. Amino acid sequence: CASSLNSGRTNSYNEQFF.

The genes are TRBV5-1 and TRBJ2-5, with a tentative D call TRBD1 (7 bases). The CDR3 length is 16 residues. V dropped 0 bases and J dropped 1 base, with 13 bases sitting between them. From germline, CDR1 is SGHRS and CDR2 YFSETQ. The CDR3 nucleotides are TGCGCCAGCAGCTTGGCAGGGGGAGGAACCCAAGAGACCCAGTACTTC. Translating it yields CASSLAGGGTQETQYF. Filled out from reference TRBV5-1 and TRBJ2-5, the complete variable domain reads KAGVTQTPRYLIKTRGQQVTLSCSPISGHRSVSWYQQTPGQGLQFLFEYFSETQRNKGNFPGRFSGRQFSNSRSEMNVSTLELGDSALYLCASSLAGGGTQETQYFGPGTRLLVL.

This rearrangement joins TRBV28 to TRBJ2-1; the D is unclear. The CDR3 runs to 15 residues. Germline loops: CDR1 MDHEN, CDR2 SYDVKM. The V end lost 3 bases, the J end lost 6 bases, and 15 bases lay between the germline ends. The CDR3 nucleotides are TGTGCCAGCAGTTTTCTGAACAAGCTACGCAATGAGCAGTTCTTC. It translates to CASSFLNKLRNEQFF.

J is TRBJ2-7 and V is TRBV4-3; the D is unclear. Germline CDR1 LGHNA, CDR2 YSLEER. The CDR3 has 14 residues. V lost 0 bases to trimming and J lost 1 base, with 7 bases between them. This chain's CDR3 is CASSQDFRSYEQYF. The DNA of the CDR3 is TGCGCCAGCAGCCAAGATTTTCGGTCCTACGAGCAGTACTTC.

The chain links TRBV18 to TRBJ2-7; 9 nucleotides line up with TRBD1. The germline V gene encodes CDR1 KGHSH and CDR2 LQKENI. The CDR3 runs to 14 residues. Losses at the gene ends were 6 bases for V and 3 bases for J; bases not matched to a gene: 6. The CDR3 DNA is TGTGCCAGCTCCCTGGACAGGGGTGGCTACGAGCAGTACTTC. Its protein product is CASSLDRGGYEQYF.

The chain couples TRBV2 to TRBJ1-1, with D tentatively TRBD1 (6 bases). V was clipped by 6 bases and J by 0 bases, with 14 bases between them. CDR3 length: 15 amino acids. CDR1 and CDR2 from the germline V gene are SNHLY and FYNNEI. The CDR3: CASSLRGHMNTEAFF. CDR3 nucleotide sequence: TGTGCCAGCAGCCTCCGGGGGCACATGAACACTGAAGCTTTCTTT.

This chain uses TRBV28 with TRBJ1-3; D uncertain. There are 15 residues in the CDR3. V was cut by 6 bases and J by 4 bases, with 16 bases left in between. Germline loops: CDR1 MDHEN, CDR2 SYDVKM. Here the CDR3 reads CASSIPMGNGNTIYF. In DNA, the CDR3 is TGTGCCAGCAGCATACCCATGGGGAACGGAAACACCATATATTTT. Variable domain in full (rest from reference TRBV28 and TRBJ1-3): DVKVTQSSRYLVKRTGEKVFLECVQDMDHENMFWYRQDPGLGLRLIYFSYDVKMKEKGDIPEGYSVSREKKERFSLILESASTNQTSMYLCASSIPMGNGNTIYFGEGSWLTVV.

CDR3 protein: CASSLIFGNTIYF. CDR3 nucleotides: TGTGCCAGCAGCTTAATTTTTGGAAACACCATATATTTT. The chain combines TRBV7-9 with TRBJ1-3; unclear D gene. CDR3 length: 13 amino acids. The germline V and J ends were trimmed by 2 bases and 3 bases, with 5 bases remaining between them. Germline CDR1 reads SEHNR; CDR2 reads FQNEAQ (reference sequence).

The chain joins TRBV11-2 to TRBJ2-1; 10 nucleotides agree with TRBD2. The J segment lost 4 bases and the V segment lost 1 base, leaving 4 bases of the junction unmatched. Germline CDR1 is SGHAT and CDR2 is FQNNGV. This CDR3 has 16 residues. CDR3 region: CASSLVSSGSYNEQFF. CDR3 in DNA: TGTGCCAGCAGCTTAGTGTCTAGCGGGAGTTACAATGAGCAGTTCTTC.

The chain carries TRBV28 and TRBJ2-7; no clear D gene. This CDR3 region has 11 residues. Germline V lookup: CDR1 MDHEN, CDR2 SYDVKM. V was pared by 10 bases and J by 7 bases, with 14 bases between. Written as DNA, the CDR3 is TGTGCCACAACCCTCAAGGGTGAGCAGTACTTC. Translating gives CATTLKGEQYF. The full variable domain, its missing parts supplied by reference TRBV28 and TRBJ2-7, is DVKVTQSSRYLVKRTGEKVFLECVQDMDHENMFWYRQDPGLGLRLIYFSYDVKMKEKGDIPEGYSVSREKKERFSLILESASTNQTSMYLCATTLKGEQYFGPGTRLTVT.

This clone was counted a single time. V is TRBV9 and J is TRBJ2-1; either TRBD1 or TRBD2 may supply D (6 bases each). This CDR3 has 15 amino acids. Between the trimmed V and J ends, which lost 0 bases and 9 bases, there was a span of 16 bases. Germline V CDR1 and CDR2: SGDLS, YYNGEE. In DNA, the CDR3 is TGTGCCAGCAGCGTAGTGGGGGGCCAGGCGGGTGAGCAGTTCTTC. Translated, it gives CASSVVGGQAGEQFF. Based on the CDR3 plus reference TRBV9 and TRBJ2-1, the full variable domain is DSGVTQTPKHLITATGQRVTLRCSPRSGDLSVYWYQQSLDQGLQFLIQYYNGEERAKGNILERFSAQQFPDLHSELNLSSLELGDSALYFCASSVVGGQAGEQFFGPGTRLTVL.

The chain uses TRBV5-5 and TRBJ2-2, with D uncertain. Trimming cost V 4 bases and J 1 base, with 17 bases left between them. The CDR3 spans 17 residues. Germline CDR1 SGHKS, CDR2 YYEKEE (reference sequence). The CDR3 nucleotides are TGTGCCAGCAGCATTAATCGGCAGACACAGAACACCGGGGAGCTGTTTTTT. Amino acid sequence: CASSINRQTQNTGELFF.